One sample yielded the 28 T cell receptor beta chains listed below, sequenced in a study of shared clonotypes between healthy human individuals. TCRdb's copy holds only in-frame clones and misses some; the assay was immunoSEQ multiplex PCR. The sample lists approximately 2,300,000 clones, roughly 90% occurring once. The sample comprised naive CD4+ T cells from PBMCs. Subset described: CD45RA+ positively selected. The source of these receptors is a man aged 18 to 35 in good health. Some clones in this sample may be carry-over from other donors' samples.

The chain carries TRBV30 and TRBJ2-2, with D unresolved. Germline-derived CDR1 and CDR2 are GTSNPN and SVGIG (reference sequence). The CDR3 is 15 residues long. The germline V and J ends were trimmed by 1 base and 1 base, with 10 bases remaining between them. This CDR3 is CAWSARTGNTGELFF. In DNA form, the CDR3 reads TGTGCCTGGAGTGCTAGGACGGGGAACACCGGGGAGCTGTTTTTT.

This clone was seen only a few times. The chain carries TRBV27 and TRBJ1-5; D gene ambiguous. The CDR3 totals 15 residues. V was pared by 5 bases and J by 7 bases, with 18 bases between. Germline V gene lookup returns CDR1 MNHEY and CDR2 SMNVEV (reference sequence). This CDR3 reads CASSPGSGYGQPQHF. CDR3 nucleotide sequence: TGTGCCAGCAGTCCCGGGTCGGGGTACGGCCAGCCCCAGCATTTT.

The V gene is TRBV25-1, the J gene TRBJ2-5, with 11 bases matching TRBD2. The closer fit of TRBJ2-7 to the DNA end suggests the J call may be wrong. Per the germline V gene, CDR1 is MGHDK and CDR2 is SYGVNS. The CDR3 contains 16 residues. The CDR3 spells CARFSGRAVDFYEQYF. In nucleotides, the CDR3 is TGTGCCAGGTTTAGCGGGAGGGCCGTGGATTTCTACGAGCAGTACTTC.

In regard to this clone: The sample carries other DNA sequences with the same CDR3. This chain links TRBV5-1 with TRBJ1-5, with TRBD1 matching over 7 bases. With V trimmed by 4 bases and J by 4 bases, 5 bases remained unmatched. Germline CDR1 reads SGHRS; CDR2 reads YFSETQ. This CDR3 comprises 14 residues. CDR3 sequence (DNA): TGCGCCAGCAGCCAAGGGACAGAGAATCAGCCCCAGCATTTT. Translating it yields CASSQGTENQPQHF.

The CDR3 nucleotides are TGTGCCACTAATCCGAGACAGGGTGAAGGGCCAGGCCCTTATGGCTACACCTTC. Translating gives CATNPRQGEGPGPYGYTF. The chain employs TRBV10-3 and TRBJ1-2; 7 bases agree with TRBD1. Losses at the gene ends were 10 bases for V and 5 bases for J; bases not matched to a gene: 25. CDR1 and CDR2 from the germline V gene are ENHRY and SYGVKD. The CDR3 consists of 18 residues.

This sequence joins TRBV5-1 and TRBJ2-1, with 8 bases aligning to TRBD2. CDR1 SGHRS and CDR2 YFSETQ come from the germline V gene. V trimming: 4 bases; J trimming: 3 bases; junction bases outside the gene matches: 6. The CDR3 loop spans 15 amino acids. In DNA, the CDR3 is TGCGCCAGCAGCCCCCGAGCGGGAGACTACAATGAGCAGTTCTTC. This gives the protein CASSPRAGDYNEQFF. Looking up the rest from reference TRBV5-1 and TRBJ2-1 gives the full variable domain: KAGVTQTPRYLIKTRGQQVTLSCSPISGHRSVSWYQQTPGQGLQFLFEYFSETQRNKGNFPGRFSGRQFSNSRSEMNVSTLELGDSALYLCASSPRAGDYNEQFFGPGTRLTVL.

CDR3 DNA sequence: TGTGCCAGCAGCCTCGGGACTAGCGGGAGGGGTCCCTTCTCCTACGAGCAGTACTTC. Translation: CASSLGTSGRGPFSYEQYF. This chain connects TRBV7-2 to TRBJ2-7, with TRBD2 matching 16 bases. The CDR3 has 19 residues. Germline V lookup: CDR1 SGHTA, CDR2 FQGNSA. V trimming: 5 bases; J trimming: 0 bases; junction bases outside the gene matches: 10.

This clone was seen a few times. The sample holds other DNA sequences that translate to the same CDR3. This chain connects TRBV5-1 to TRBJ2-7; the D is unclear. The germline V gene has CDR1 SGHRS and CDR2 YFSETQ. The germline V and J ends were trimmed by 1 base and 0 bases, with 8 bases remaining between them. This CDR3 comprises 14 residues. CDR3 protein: CASSLRLNSYEQYF. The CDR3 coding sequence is TGCGCCAGCAGCTTGCGGCTGAACTCCTACGAGCAGTACTTC.

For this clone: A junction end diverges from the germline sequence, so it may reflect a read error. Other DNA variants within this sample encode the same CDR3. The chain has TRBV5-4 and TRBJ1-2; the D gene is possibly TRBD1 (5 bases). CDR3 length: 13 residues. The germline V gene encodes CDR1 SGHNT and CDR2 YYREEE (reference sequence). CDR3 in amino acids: CASSPSPGTGYTF. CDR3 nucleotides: TGTGCCAGCAGCCCATCCCCAGGGACCGGCTACACTTTC.

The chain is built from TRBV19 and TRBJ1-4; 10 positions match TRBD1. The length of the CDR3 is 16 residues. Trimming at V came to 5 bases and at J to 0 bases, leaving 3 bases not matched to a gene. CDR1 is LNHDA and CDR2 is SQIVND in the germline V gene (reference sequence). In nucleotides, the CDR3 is TGTGCCAGTAGTGGGACAGGGGCCTCAACTAATGAAAAACTGTTTTTT. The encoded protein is CASSGTGASTNEKLFF.

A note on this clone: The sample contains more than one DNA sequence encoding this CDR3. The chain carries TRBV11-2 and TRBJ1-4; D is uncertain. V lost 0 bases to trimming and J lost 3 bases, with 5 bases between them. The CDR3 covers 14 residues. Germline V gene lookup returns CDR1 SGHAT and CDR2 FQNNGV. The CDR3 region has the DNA TGTGCCAGCAGCTTAGAGGCAGCTAATGAAAAACTGTTTTTT. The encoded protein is CASSLEAANEKLFF.

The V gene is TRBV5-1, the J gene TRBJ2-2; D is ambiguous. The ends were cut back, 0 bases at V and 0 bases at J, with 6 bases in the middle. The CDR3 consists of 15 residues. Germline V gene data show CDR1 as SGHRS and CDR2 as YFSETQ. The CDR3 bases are TGCGCCAGCAGCTTGGAGGCAACGAACACCGGGGAGCTGTTTTTT. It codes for CASSLEATNTGELFF.

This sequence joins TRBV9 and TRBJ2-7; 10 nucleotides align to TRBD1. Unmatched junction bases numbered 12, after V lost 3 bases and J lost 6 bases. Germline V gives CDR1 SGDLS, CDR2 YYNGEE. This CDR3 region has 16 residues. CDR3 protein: CASSETPGQGPGEQYF. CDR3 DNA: TGTGCCAGCAGCGAAACCCCGGGACAGGGGCCTGGCGAGCAGTACTTC.

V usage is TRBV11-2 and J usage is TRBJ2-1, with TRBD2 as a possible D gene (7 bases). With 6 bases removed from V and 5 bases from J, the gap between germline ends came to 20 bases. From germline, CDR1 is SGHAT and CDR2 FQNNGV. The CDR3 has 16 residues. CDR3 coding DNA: TGTGCCAGCAGGTCTCTAGTCGGGGGGCTTGACAATGAGCAGTTCTTC. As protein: CASRSLVGGLDNEQFF.

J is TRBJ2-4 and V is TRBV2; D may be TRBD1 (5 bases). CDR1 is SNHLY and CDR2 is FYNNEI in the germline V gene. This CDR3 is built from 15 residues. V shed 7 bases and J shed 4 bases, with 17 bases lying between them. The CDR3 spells CASNQGALIKNIQYF. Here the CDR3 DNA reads TGTGCCAGCAACCAGGGCGCCCTGATAAAAAACATTCAGTACTTC.

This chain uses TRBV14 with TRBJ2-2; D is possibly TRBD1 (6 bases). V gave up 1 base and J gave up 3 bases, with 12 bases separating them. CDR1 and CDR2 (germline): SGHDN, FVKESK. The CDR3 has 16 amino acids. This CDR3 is CASSQVGRGYTGELFF. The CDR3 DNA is TGTGCCAGCAGCCAAGTCGGTAGGGGGTACACCGGGGAGCTGTTTTTT.

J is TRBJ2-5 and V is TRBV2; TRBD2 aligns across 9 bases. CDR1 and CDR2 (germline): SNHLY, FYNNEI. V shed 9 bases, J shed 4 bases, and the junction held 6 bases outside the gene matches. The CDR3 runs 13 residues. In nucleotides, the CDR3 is TGTGCCAGTGTAGCGGGAGTAACAGAGACCCAGTACTTC. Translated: CASVAGVTETQYF.

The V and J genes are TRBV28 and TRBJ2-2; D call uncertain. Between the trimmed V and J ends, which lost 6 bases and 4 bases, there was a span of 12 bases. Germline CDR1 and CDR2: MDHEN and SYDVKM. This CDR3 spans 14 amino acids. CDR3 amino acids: CASRYPGSTGELFF. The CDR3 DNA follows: TGTGCCAGCAGATACCCCGGGTCCACCGGGGAGCTGTTTTTT.

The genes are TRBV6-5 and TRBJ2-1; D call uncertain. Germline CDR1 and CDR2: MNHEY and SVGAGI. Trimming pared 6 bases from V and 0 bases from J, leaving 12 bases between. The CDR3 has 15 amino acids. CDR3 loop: CASSRDRNSYNEQFF. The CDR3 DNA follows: TGTGCCAGCAGCCGCGACCGAAACTCCTACAATGAGCAGTTCTTC.

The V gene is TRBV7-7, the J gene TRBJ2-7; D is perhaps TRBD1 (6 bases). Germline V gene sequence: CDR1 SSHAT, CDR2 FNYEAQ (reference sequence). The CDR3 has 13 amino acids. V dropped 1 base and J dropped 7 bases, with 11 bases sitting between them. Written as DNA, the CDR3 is TGTGCCAGCAGCTTAGGGGACACGGCTGAGCAGTACTTC. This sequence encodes CASSLGDTAEQYF.

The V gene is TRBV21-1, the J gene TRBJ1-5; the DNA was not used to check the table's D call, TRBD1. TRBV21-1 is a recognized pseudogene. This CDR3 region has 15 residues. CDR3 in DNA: TGTGCCAGCAGCAAAGAGTTTGGGGGCGATCAGCCCCAGCATTTT. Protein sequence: CASSKEFGGDQPQHF.

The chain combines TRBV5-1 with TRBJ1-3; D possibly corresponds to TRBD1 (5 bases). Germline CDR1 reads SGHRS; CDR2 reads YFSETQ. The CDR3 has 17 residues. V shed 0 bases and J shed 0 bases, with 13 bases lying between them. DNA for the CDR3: TGCGCCAGCAGCTTGGCCACAGGACCCCACTCTGGAAACACCATATATTTT. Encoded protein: CASSLATGPHSGNTIYF.

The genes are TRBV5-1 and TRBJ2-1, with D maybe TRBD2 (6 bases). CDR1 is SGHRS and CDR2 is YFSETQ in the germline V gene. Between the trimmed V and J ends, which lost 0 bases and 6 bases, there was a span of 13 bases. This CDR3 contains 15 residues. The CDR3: CASSLVPEGPNEQFF. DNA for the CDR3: TGCGCCAGCAGCTTGGTTCCGGAGGGCCCCAATGAGCAGTTCTTC.

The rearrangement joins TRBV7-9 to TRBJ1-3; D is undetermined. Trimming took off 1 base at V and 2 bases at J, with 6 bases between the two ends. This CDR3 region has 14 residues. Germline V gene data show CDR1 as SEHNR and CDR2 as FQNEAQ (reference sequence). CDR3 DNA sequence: TGTGCCAGCAGCTTAGTTTGGCCTGGAAACACCATATATTTT. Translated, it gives CASSLVWPGNTIYF.

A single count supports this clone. The CDR3 nucleotides read TGTGCCAGCAGCTTAGTAATGGACAGATCTTACGAGCAGTACTTC. Protein sequence: CASSLVMDRSYEQYF. The genes are TRBV7-6 and TRBJ2-7, with D perhaps matching TRBD1 (6 bases). Trimming removed 1 base from V and 4 bases from J, with 14 bases in between. This CDR3 has 15 amino acids. Germline V gene lookup returns CDR1 SGHVS and CDR2 FNYEAQ. Based on the CDR3 plus reference TRBV7-6 and TRBJ2-7, the full variable domain is GAGVSQSPRYKVTKRGQDVALRCDPISGHVSLYWYRQALGQGPEFLTYFNYEAQQDKSGLPNDRFSAERPEGSISTLTIQRTEQRDSAMYRCASSLVMDRSYEQYFGPGTRLTVT.

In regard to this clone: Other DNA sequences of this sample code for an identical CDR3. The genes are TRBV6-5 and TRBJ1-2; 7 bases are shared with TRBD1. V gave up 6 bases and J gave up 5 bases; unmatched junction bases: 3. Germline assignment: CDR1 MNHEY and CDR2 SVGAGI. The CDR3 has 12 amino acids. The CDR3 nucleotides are TGTGCCAGCAGCCCCAGGGGGTATGGCTACACCTTC. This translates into CASSPRGYGYTF.

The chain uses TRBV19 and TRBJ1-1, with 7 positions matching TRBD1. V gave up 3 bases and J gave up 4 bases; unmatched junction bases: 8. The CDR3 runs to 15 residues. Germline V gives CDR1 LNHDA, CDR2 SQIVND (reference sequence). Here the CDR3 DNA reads TGTGCCAGTAGTATTAGCGACAGGGCTGGCACTGAAGCTTTCTTT. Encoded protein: CASSISDRAGTEAFF.

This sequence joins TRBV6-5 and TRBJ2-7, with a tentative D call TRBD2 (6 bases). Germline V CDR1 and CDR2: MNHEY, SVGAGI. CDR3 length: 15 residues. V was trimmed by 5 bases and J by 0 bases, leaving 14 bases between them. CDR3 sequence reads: CASSPGRAPSYEQYF. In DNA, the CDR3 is TGTGCCAGCAGTCCCGGGAGAGCCCCCTCCTACGAGCAGTACTTC.